The 10 T cell receptor beta chains below were found in one sample sequenced in a study of esophageal squamous cell carcinoma under preoperative chemotherapy. Time point: before preoperative PTX-NDP chemotherapy. TCRdb ran MiXCR on the PCR reads and lists one entry per CDR3 protein. The repertoire holds some 16,000 distinct CDR3 sequences, roughly 66% seen once, with over 40% in the top ten. This specimen was taken from a patient given preoperative chemotherapy. Every receptor here comes from a human donor with esophageal squamous cell carcinoma. The donor label of this sample is uncertain.

The chain is built from TRBV6-1 and TRBJ2-3, with a tentative D call TRBD2 (6 bases). The DNA end is more similar to TRBJ2-1, so the J call may be wrong. The CDR3 length is 13 residues. CDR1 MNHNS and CDR2 SASEGT come from the germline V gene. CDR3 bases: TGTGCCAGACTAGCTATTAAGGGCAATGAGCAGTTCTTC. Protein sequence: CARLAIKGNEQFF.

On this clonotype: A read error may be the cause here, since a much bigger clone is one base away. J is TRBJ2-6 and V is TRBV12-3 or TRBV12-4; TRBD1 aligns across 7 bases. The CDR3 contains 12 residues. Here the CDR3 DNA reads TGTGCCAACTTAGAGGGGGCCAACGTCCTGTCTTTC. It specifies CANLEGANVLSF.

This clonotype was counted a single time. The J gene is TRBJ2-1, the V gene TRBV12-3 or TRBV12-4; D unresolved. The DNA matches TRBJ2-7 better at its end, which makes the J call doubtful. This CDR3 region has 11 residues. Written as DNA, the CDR3 is TGTGCCAGCAGTTTCCACTACGAGCAGTACTTC. Residues: CASSFHYEQYF.

The chain joins TRBV10-2 to TRBJ2-3, with 11 bases matching TRBD2. Trimming removed 2 bases from V and 3 bases from J; junction bases left unmatched: 7. The CDR3 extends over 17 amino acids. Germline V gene lookup returns CDR1 WSHSY and CDR2 SAAADI. CDR3 sequence: CASSEDSGRVWTDTQYF. DNA for the CDR3: TGCGCCAGCAGTGAGGATAGCGGGAGGGTGTGGACAGATACGCAGTATTTT.

The table lists this clonotype with a few counts. At one of its ends the junction is not consistent with the germline gene, which may arise from a read error. The gene calls are TRBV6-1 and TRBJ2-3; D could derive from TRBD1 or TRBD2 (6 bases each). The CDR3 totals 16 residues. Germline V gives CDR1 MNHNS, CDR2 SASEGT. CDR3 DNA sequence: TGTGCCAGCAGGGGCAACGGGGGCGGCGACGCAGATACGCAGTACTTT. Protein sequence: CASRGNGGGDADTQYF.

V gene TRBV6-1 combines with J gene TRBJ1-6; 7 nucleotides align to TRBD1. In germline, CDR1 is MNHNS, CDR2 SASEGT. V was clipped by 7 bases and J by 4 bases; unmatched bases: 10. There are 16 residues in the CDR3. DNA of the CDR3: TGTGCCAGCACCACTGTGGGACAGCGATATAATTCACCCCTCCACTTT. The encoded protein is CASTTVGQRYNSPLHF.

The CDR3 sequence: CASTATAYSNQPQHF. Written as DNA, the CDR3 is TGTGCCAGCACCGCGACAGCTTATAGCAATCAGCCCCAGCATTTT. The J gene is TRBJ1-5, the V gene TRBV6-1, with D tentatively TRBD1 (5 bases). CDR1 and CDR2 from the germline V gene are MNHNS and SASEGT. The V end was cut by 7 bases, the J end by 0 bases, with 13 bases between. The CDR3 has 15 amino acids.

Ten or more counts support this clonotype. The chain recombines TRBV7-9 with TRBJ2-1; 11 bases line up with TRBD2. Germline V CDR1 and CDR2: SEHNR, FQNEAQ (reference sequence). This CDR3 comprises 14 residues. The V gene end was trimmed by 11 bases and the J gene end by 7 bases; junction bases not matched to a gene: 10. The CDR3 reads CAPGSASGRNEQFF. CDR3 bases: TGTGCCCCCGGCTCGGCTAGCGGGAGGAATGAGCAGTTCTTC.

This clonotype was seen repeatedly, ten times or more. The V and J genes are TRBV11-1 and TRBJ2-1; TRBD2 aligns across 8 bases. The J call may be in error: the DNA end matches TRBJ2-7 better. The CDR3 loop spans 15 amino acids. Germline V lookup: CDR1 SGHAT, CDR2 FQDESV (reference sequence). In DNA, the CDR3 is TGTGCCAGCAGCGAAGAGCGGGAGAGGTATTACGAGCAGTACTTC. Encoded protein: CASSEERERYYEQYF.

This clonotype is classed as large. This may come from a read error, since a much larger clone is one base off. The V gene is TRBV6-1, the J gene TRBJ2-1; D is unclear. The V end was cut by 3 bases, the J end by 10 bases, with 13 bases between. This CDR3 is built from 13 residues. From germline, CDR1 is MNHNS and CDR2 SASEGT. The CDR3 nucleotides are TGTGCCAGCAGTGAGACACCCGCCTACGAGCAGTTCTTC. This encodes CASSETPAYEQFF.